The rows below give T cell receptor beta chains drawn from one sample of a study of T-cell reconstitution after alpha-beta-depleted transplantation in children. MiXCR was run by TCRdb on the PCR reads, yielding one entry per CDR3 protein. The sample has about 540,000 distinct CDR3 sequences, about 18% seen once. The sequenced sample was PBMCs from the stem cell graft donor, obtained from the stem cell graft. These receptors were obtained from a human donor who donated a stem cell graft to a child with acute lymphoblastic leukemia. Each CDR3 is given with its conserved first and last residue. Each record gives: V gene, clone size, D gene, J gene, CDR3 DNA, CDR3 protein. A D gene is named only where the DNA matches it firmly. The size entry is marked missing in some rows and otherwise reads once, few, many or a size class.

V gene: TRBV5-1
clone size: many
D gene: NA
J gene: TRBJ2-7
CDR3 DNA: TGCGCCAGCAGCTTAGACGGACTCTCCTACGAGCAGTACTTC
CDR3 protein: CASSLDGLSYEQYF

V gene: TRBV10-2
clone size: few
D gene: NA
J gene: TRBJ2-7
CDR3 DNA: TGCGCCAGCAGTGTGATAGGGCGCTACGAGCAGTACTTC
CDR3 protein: CASSVIGRYEQYF

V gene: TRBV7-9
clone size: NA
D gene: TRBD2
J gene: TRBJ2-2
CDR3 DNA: TGTGCCAGCAGCACCCTAGCGGGATGGACCGGGGAGCTGTTTTTT
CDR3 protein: CASSTLAGWTGELFF

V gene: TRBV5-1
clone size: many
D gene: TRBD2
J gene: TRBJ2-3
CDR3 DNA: TGTGCCAGCAGCTTAACTAGCGGGCGCACAGATACGCAGTATTTT
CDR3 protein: CASSLTSGRTDTQYF

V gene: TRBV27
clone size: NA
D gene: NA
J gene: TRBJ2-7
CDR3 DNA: TGTGCCAGCACGGCCTACGGGGGCGAGCAGTACTTC
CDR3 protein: CASTAYGGEQYF

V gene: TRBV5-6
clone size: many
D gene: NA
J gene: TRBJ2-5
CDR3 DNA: TGTGCCAGCAGCTTCAGCGAGCATCAGTACTTC
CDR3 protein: CASSFSEHQYF

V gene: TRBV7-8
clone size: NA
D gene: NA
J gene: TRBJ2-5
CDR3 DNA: TGTGCCAGCAGCCCTCCCCCCGGAGAGACCCAGTACTTC
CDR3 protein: CASSPPPGETQYF

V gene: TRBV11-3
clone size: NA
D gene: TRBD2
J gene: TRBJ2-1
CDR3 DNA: TGTGCCAGCAGCTTAGGGGGCGGGAGGGGATACAATGAGCAGTTCTTC
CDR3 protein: CASSLGGGRGYNEQFF

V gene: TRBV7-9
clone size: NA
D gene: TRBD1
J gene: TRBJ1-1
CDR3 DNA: TGTGCCAGCAGCTTATTAGGGGGCCGCGGGGCTTTCTTT
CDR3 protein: CASSLLGGRGAFF

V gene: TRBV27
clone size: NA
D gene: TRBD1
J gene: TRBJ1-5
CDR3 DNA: TGTGCCAGCAGTTTAAGGGGGCGTCAGCCCCAGCATTTT
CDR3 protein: CASSLRGRQPQHF

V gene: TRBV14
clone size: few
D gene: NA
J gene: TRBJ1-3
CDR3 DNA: TGTGCCAGCAGCCAAATTACCGGGATGCCATCTGGAAACACCATATATTTT
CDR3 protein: CASSQITGMPSGNTIYF

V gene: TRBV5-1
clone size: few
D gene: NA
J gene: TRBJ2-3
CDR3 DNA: TGCGCCAGCAGCTTGGATGGTCATCGGAGCACAGATACGCAGTATTTT
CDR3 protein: CASSLDGHRSTDTQYF

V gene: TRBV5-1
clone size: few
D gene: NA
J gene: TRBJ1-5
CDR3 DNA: TGCGCCAGCAGTTGGGGTGACAGTAGCAATCAGCCCCAGCATTTT
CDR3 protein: CASSWGDSSNQPQHF

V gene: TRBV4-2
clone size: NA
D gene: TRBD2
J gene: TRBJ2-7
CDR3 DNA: TGTGCCAGCAGCCAAGAACTAGCGGGGGGGAGTTGGACCTACGAGCAGTACTTC
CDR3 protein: CASSQELAGGSWTYEQYF

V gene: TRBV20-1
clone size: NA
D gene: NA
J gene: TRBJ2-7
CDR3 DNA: TGCAGTGCTGGCGACTCGACTACCCGAACCTACGAGCAGTACTTC
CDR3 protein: CSAGDSTTRTYEQYF

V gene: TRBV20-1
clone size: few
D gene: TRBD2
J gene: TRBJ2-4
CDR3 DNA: TGCAGTGCTATCCCCCGAACTAGCGGGAAGGACATTCAGTACTTC
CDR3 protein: CSAIPRTSGKDIQYF

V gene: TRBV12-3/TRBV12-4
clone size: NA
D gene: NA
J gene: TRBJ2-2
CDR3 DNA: TGTGCCAGCAAACCCCTTGGCACCGGGGAGCTGTTTTTT
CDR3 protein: CASKPLGTGELFF

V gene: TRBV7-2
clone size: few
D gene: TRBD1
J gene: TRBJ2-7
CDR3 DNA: TGTGCCAGCAGCCCACTGTCTTGGGACAGGGACTACGAGCAGTACTTC
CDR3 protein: CASSPLSWDRDYEQYF

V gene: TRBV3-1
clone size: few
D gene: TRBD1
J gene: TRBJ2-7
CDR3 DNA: TGTGCCAGCAGCCGTCGGGACAGGGCATCCTACGAGCAGTACTTC
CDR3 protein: CASSRRDRASYEQYF

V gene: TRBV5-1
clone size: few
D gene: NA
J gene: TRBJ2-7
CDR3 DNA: TGCGCCAGCAGCTTGACGGCAGGGGGGCCCTACGAGCAGTACTTC
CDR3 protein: CASSLTAGGPYEQYF

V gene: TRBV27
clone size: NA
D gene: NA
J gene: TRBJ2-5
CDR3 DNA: TGTGCCAGCAGTTTGGGACGTGCCCAAGCGACCCAGTACTTC
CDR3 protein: CASSLGRAQATQYF

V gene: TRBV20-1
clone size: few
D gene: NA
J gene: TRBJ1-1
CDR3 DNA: TGCAGTGCTAGAGATAACCGGGTTTCGAACACTGAAGCTTTCTTT
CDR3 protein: CSARDNRVSNTEAFF

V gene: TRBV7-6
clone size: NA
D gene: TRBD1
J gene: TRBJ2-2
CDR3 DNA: TGTGCCAGCAGAAAGGGGACAGGGATAGAGACCGGGGAGCTGTTTTTT
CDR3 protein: CASRKGTGIETGELFF

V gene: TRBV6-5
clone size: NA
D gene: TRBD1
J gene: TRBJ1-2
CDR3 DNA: TGTGCCAGCAGTTTATTCCCCCGTCGATCAGGACAGGGGAACTATGGCTACACCTTC
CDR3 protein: CASSLFPRRSGQGNYGYTF

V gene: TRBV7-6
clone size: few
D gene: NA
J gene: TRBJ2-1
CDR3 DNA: TGTGCCAGCAGCGACCGGGGTGAGCAGTTCTTC
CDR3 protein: CASSDRGEQFF

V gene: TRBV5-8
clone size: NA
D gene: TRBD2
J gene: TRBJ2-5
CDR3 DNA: TGTGCCAGCAGCCCGACTAGCGGGAGGGCCGGGAGAGAGACCCAGTACTTC
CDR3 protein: CASSPTSGRAGRETQYF

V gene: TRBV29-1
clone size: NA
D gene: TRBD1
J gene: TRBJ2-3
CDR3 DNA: TGCAGCGTTGTTCCCCGGGACAGGAGAGATACGCAGTATTTT
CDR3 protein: CSVVPRDRRDTQYF

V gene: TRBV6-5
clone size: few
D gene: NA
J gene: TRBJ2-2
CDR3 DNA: TGTGCCAGCAGTACCCTTAGAGGGAATGGCGGGGAGCTGTTTTTT
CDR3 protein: CASSTLRGNGGELFF

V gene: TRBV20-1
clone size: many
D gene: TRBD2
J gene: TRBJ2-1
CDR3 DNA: TGCAGTGCTGCTAGCGGGAGGAGTAATGAGCAGTTCTTC
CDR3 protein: CSAASGRSNEQFF

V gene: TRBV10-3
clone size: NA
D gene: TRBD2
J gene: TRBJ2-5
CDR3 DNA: TGTGCCATCAGTGAGGCGGGACTAGCGGGAGGTGGGGGTGAGGAGACCCAGTACTTC
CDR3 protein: CAISEAGLAGGGGEETQYF

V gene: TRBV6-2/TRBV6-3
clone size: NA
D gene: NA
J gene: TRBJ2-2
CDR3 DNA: TGTGCCAGCAGTTACTCAAGGGACAGGGTTCGACTAGCGGCCCGAACCGGGGAGCTGTTTTTT
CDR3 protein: CASSYSRDRVRLAARTGELFF

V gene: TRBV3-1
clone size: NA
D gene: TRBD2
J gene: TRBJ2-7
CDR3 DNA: TGTGCCAGCAGCCGGGGGACGGGACTAGCGGGAGGGAGCTCCTACGAGCAGTACTTC
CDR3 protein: CASSRGTGLAGGSSYEQYF

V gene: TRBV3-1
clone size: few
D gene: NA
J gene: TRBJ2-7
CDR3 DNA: TGTGCCAGCAGCCAAGAGGAGGGTCTCTACGAGCAGTACTTC
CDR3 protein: CASSQEEGLYEQYF

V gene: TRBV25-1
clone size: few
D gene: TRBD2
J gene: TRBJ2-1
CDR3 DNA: TGTGCCAGCAGTGTATCCCTTAGCGGGGGGAAAGGGAATGAGCAGTTCTTC
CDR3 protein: CASSVSLSGGKGNEQFF

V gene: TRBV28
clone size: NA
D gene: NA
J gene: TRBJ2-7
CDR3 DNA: TGTGCCAGCAGTCCCCACAGGACTCTCTACGAGCAGTACTTC
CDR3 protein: CASSPHRTLYEQYF

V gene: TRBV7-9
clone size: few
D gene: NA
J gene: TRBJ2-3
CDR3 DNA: TGTGCCAGCAGCCCCGGTGGATTTTCCGGGAGCACAGATACGCAGTATTTT
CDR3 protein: CASSPGGFSGSTDTQYF

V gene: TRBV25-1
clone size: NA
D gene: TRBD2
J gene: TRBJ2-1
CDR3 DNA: TGTGCCAGCAGCACCGGGACTAGCTCGTATGAGCAGTTCTTC
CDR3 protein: CASSTGTSSYEQFF

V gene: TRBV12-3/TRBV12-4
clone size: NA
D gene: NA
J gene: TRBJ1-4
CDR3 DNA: TGTGCCAGCAGTCCGGGTGACAGGATTCACGAAAAACTGTTTTTT
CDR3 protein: CASSPGDRIHEKLFF

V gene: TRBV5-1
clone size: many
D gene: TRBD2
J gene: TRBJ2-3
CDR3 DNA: TGCGCCAGCAGCTTGTCCCTAGCGGCAGATACGCAGTATTTT
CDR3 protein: CASSLSLAADTQYF

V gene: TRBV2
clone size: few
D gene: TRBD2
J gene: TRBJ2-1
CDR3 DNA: TGTGCCAGCAGTGAAGCTAGCGGGAGGGCCTTTTATTACAATGAGCAGTTCTTC
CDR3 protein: CASSEASGRAFYYNEQFF

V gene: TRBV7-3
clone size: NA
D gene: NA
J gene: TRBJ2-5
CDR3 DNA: TGTGCCAGCAGCGTCTCTGGGGGGGAGACCCAGTACTTC
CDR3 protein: CASSVSGGETQYF

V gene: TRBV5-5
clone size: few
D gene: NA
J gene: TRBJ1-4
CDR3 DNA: TGTGCCAGCAGCTGGGGGGTGGAACTGTTTTTT
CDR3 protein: CASSWGVELFF

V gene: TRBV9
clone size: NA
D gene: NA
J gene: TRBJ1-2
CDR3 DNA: TGTGCCAGCAGCGTAAGAGATGCTGGCTACACCTTC
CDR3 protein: CASSVRDAGYTF

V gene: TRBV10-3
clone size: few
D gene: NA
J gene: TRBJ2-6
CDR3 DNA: TGTGCCATCAGTGAGTCGATGGGGGTCGGGGCCAACGTCCTGACTTTC
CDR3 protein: CAISESMGVGANVLTF

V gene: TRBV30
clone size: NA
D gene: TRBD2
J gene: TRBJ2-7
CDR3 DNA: TGTGCCTGGAGTCGGACTAGCGGGCAGTACTTC
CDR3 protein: CAWSRTSGQYF

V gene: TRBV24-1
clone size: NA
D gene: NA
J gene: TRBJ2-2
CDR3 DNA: TGTGCCACTACAGGCTCCGGGTTGAACACCGGGGAGCTGTTTTTT
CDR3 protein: CATTGSGLNTGELFF

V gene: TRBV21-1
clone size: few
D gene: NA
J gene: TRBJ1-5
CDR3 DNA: TGTGCCAGCAGCAAAGGGACAGGGTGTAATCAGCCCCAGCATTTT
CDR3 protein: CASSKGTGCNQPQHF

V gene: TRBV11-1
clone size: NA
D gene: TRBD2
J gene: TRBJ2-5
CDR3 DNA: TGTGCCAGCAGCTCGAGCCCAGGACTAGCGGGAGACCAAGAGACCCAGTACTTC
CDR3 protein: CASSSSPGLAGDQETQYF

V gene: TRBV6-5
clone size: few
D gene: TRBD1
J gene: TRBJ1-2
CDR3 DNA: TGTGCCAGCAGTTACACCAGACAGGGGGCCGACTATGGCTACACCTTC
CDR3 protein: CASSYTRQGADYGYTF